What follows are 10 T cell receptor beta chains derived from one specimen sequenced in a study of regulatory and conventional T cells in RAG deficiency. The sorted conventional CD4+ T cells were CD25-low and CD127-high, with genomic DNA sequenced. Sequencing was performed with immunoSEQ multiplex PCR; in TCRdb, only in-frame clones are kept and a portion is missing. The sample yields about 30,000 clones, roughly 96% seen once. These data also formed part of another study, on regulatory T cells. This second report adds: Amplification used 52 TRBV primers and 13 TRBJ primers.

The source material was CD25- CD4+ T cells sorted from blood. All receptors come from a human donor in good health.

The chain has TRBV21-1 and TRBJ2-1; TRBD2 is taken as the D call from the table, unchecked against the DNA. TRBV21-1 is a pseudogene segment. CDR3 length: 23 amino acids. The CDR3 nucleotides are TGTGCCAGCAGCAAAGAAGATCTAACCTTAGCGGGAGGGGGCCCCAATCTTTTCAATGAGCAGTTCTTC. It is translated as CASSKEDLTLAGGGPNLFNEQFF.

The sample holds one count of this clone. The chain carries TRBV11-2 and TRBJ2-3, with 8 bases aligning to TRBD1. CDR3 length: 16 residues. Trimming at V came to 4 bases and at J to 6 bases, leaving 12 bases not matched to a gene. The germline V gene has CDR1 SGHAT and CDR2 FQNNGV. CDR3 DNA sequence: TGTGCCAGCAGCTCTGGCCGGGACAGGAACACGGATACGCAGTATTTT. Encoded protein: CASSSGRDRNTDTQYF.

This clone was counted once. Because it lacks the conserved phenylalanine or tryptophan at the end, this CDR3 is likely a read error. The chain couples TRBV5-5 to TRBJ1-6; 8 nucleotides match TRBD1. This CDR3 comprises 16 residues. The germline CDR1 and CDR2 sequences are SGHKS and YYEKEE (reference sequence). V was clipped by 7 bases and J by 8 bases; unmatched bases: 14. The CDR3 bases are TGTGCCAGCTCCAATGCCGGGGGACAGGTCCATTCACCCCTCCACTAT. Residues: CASSNAGGQVHSPLHY.

The DNA of the CDR3 is TGTGCCAGCAGCCGAGAGAACAGGGGGTATGGCTACACCTTC. This sequence encodes CASSRENRGYGYTF. The chain employs TRBV21-1 and TRBJ1-2; whether TRBD1, the table's D call, matches the DNA was not checked. TRBV21-1 is designated a pseudogene. The CDR3 consists of 14 residues.

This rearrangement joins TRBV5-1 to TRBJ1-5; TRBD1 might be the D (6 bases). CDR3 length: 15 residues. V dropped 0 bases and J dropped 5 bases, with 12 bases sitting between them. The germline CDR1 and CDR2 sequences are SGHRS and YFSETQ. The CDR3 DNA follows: TGCGCCAGCAGCTTGGCCGGGACACCCGATCAGCCCCAGCATTTT. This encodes CASSLAGTPDQPQHF.

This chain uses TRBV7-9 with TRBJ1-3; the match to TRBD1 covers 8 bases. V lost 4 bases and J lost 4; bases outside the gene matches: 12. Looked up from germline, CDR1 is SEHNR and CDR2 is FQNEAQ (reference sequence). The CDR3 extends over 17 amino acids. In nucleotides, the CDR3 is TGTGCCAGCAGCTATGGACAGGGAAGAACTTCCGGAAACACCATATATTTT. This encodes CASSYGQGRTSGNTIYF. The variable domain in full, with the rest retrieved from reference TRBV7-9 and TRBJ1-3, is DTGVSQNPRHKITKRGQNVTFRCDPISEHNRLYWYRQTLGQGPEFLTYFQNEAQLEKSRLLSDRFSAERPKGSFSTLEIQRTEQGDSAMYLCASSYGQGRTSGNTIYFGEGSWLTVV.

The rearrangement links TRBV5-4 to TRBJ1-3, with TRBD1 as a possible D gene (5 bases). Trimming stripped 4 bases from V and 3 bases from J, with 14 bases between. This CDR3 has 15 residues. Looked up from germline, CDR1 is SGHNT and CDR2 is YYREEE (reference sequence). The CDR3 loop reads CASSPPGDHGNTIYF. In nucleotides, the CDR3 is TGTGCCAGCAGCCCGCCGGGGGACCATGGAAACACCATATATTTT.

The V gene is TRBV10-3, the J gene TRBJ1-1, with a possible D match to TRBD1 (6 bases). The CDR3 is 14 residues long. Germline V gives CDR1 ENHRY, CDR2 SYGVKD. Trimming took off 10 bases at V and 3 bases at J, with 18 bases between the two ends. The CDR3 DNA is TGTGCCAAGAGACAGGCGGCAGGGGACACTGAAGCTTTCTTT. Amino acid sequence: CAKRQAAGDTEAFF.

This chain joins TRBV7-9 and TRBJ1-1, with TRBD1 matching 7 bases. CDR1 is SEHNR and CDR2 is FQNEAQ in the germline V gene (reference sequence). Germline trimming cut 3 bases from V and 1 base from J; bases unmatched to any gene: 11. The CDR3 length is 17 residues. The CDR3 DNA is TGTGCCAGCAGCTTGACCTTTACGACAGGGAAGAACACTGAAGCTTTCTTT. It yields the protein CASSLTFTTGKNTEAFF.

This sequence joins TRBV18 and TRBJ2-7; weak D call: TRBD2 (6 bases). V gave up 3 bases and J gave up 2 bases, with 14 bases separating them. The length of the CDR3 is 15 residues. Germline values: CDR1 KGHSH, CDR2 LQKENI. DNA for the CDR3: TGTGCCAGCTCACCTCAAACCGGGGGTCCCTACGAGCAGTACTTC. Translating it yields CASSPQTGGPYEQYF.